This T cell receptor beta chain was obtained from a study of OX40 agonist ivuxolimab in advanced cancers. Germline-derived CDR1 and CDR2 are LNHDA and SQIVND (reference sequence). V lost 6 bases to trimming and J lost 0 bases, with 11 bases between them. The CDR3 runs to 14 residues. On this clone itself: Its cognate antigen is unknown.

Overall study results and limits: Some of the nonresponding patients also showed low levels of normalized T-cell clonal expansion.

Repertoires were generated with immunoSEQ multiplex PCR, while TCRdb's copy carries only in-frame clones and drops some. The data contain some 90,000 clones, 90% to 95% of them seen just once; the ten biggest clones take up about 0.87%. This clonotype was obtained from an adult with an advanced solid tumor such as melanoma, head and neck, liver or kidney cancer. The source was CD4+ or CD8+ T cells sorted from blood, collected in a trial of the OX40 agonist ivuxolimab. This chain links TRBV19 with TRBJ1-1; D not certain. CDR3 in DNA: TGTGCCAGTAGGGGCAGCTTCATGAACACTGAAGCTTTCTTT. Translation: CASRGSFMNTEAFF.